This T cell receptor beta chain was obtained from a study of naive and memory T cell subsets. This CDR3 is built from 14 residues. V gave up 3 bases and J gave up 5 bases, with 12 bases separating them. CDR1 is SGHDT and CDR2 is YYEEEE in the germline V gene. The SP2 primer and nested alpha and beta constant region primers amplified ligated cDNA in four rounds. Blood and skin TCR RNA was reverse transcribed with alpha and beta constant primers. A single record per CDR3 protein comes from TCRdb applying MiXCR to the 5' RACE reads. The profile shows some 60,000 distinct CDR3 sequences, approximately 8% of them singletons. A UMI-containing oligonucleotide was joined by 3' ligation to the TCR cDNA template. Adult healthy volunteers gave 2.5 ml peripheral blood for whole-blood RNA. Input was about 1 to 1000 ng of DNase-treated total RNA without cell sorting.

This TCR derives from a female donor in good health. The chain combines TRBV5-6 with TRBJ1-5; D is ambiguous. The CDR3 region has the DNA TGTGCCAGCAGCTCGGACGGGTACTATCAGCCCCAGCATTTT. This codes for CASSSDGYYQPQHF. Variable domain in full (rest from reference TRBV5-6 and TRBJ1-5): DAGVTQSPTHLIKTRGQQVTLRCSPKSGHDTVSWYQQALGQGPQFIFQYYEEEERQRGNFPDRFSGHQFPNYSSELNVNALLLGDSALYLCASSSDGYYQPQHFGDGTRLSIL.